This T cell receptor (beta chain) came from a study of blood T cell repertoires in COVID-19 (dated by TCRdb to about 2020). A note on the overall study: Collaborator samples came from the United States, Italy and Spain and covered acute and convalescent phases of COVID-19. The prospective study material was composed of cDNA or gDNA derived from T cells, B-cell-depleted T cells, or PBMCs. Deeply sampled blood TCRbeta repertoires from subjects exposed to, actively infected with, or recovered from COVID-19 were included in the dataset. The repertoires were made available in a free public database intended to serve as a resource for research on the immune response to SARS-CoV-2. The samples were drawn from the first 160 participants of the ongoing ImmuneRACE study and from over a thousand subjects provided by 6 global collaborators. The sample metadata nearly always contained a de-identified subject ID, COVID-19 status, age in years and sex. HLA class I and class II types, where available, came from metadata supplied by the sample provider rather than from assay-based typing. What the authors observed across the whole study: How much clinical and demographic metadata was included differed by source and by participant, and the metadata was provided uncurated.

A word on this clone: Its binding antigen is unknown. No much larger clonotype is one base removed from it; base qualities were not supplied.

Clipping removes 5 bases from V and 0 bases from J, with 4 as the unmatched junction base count. From a lookup of the germline V gene, CDR1 and CDR2 are MDHEN and SYDVKM. From its cysteine to its phenylalanine, the CDR3 spans 16 amino acids. The kept DNA is CDR3 alone, 48 bases in frame from the first base. TCRbeta CDR3 regions were amplified from genomic DNA by means of the immunoSEQ Assay, a bias-controlled multiplex PCR. In the original analysis: The number of nucleated cells in each sample was estimated by amplification of reference gene primers within the assay. To quantify the absolute abundance of each unique TCRbeta CDR3 rearrangement, sequence reads were collapsed and filtered. For each sample, productive Simpson clonality was calculated as the square root of Simpson's diversity index across productive rearrangements. TCRdb limited this immuneACCESS table to in-frame rearrangements with V and J called. A share of clones is missing; checked studies link under half to unresolved V genes, and the rest is unexplained. The DNA was the basis for D and trimming; V, J and clone size are from that table. The sample profile shows tens of thousands of clones; just under 90% of them were found once. Clones ranked in the top ten supply around 6.7% of the sample.

Each collaborating institution followed its own protocols to collect whole blood in K2EDTA tubes. For TCRbeta analysis, collaborators shipped samples as frozen whole blood, isolated PBMCs, or DNA extracted from either of those sample types. The V and J segments used are TRBV28 and TRBJ2-2, and 9 junction bases match TRBD2. The specimen sequenced was peripheral blood. This receptor was taken from a woman older than 75 with active COVID-19. The sequence in DNA is TGTGCCAGCAGTATCAAGCGGGGGGCGAACACCGGGGAGCTGTTTTTT. Translated, this gives CASSIKRGANTGELFF. The CDR3, completed at both ends by the reference TRBV28 and TRBJ2-2 genes, gives the full variable domain DVKVTQSSRYLVKRTGEKVFLECVQDMDHENMFWYRQDPGLGLRLIYFSYDVKMKEKGDIPEGYSVSREKKERFSLILESASTNQTSMYLCASSIKRGANTGELFFGEGSRLTVL.